What follows are 2 T cell receptor beta chains derived from one specimen sequenced in a study of blood T cell repertoires in COVID-19. Assay: immunoSEQ multiplex PCR; the TCRdb copy retains only in-frame clones and omits some. The table includes 200,000 to 250,000 clones, around four fifths detected once. Material: peripheral blood. These TCRs come from a man aged 25 to 45 with active or convalescent COVID-19.

This clone was found a few times. J is TRBJ1-2 and V is TRBV6-2 or TRBV6-3; TRBD1 matches at 7 bases. V gave up 5 bases and J gave up 3 bases; unmatched junction bases: 9. The CDR3 covers 15 residues. Germline loops: CDR1 MNHEY, CDR2 SVGEGT. CDR3 coding DNA: TGTGCCAGCAGTAGACCCGGGACAGACTACTATGGCTACACCTTC. Its protein is CASSRPGTDYYGYTF.

The chain links TRBV6-5 to TRBJ1-1, with D tentatively TRBD1 (5 bases). The CDR3 sequence is 15 residues long. Germline V gene sequence: CDR1 MNHEY, CDR2 SVGAGI. The V end lost 6 bases, the J end lost 0 bases, and 14 bases lay between the germline ends. CDR3 nucleotide sequence: TGTGCCAGCAGGACCTCGGGACTGCTGAACACTGAAGCTTTCTTT. The encoded protein is CASRTSGLLNTEAFF.